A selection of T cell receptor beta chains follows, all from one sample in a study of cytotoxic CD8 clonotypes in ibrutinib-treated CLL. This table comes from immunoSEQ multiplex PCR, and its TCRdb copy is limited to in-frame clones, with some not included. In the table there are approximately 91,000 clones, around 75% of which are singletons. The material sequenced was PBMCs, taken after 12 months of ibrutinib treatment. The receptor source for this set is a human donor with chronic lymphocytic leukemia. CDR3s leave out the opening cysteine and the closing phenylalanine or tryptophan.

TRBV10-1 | ATDRHPTEAF
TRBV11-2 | ASSLEGGNTEAF
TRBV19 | ASSEAGTEAF
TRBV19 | ASSRGIPGQGAYEQY
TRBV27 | ASRSARTGDPVLT
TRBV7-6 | ASSSRGGSYNSPLH
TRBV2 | AALGRDNEQF
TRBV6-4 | ASSDGGENTGELF
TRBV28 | AGGTNEKLF
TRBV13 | ASSLGTHNEQF
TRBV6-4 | ASSDGTSGTDTQY
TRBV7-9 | ASSQQGYEQY
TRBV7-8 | ASSLAQEYGYT
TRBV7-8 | ASSLVGTGGAGYGYT
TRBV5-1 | ASSPHVETQY
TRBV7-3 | ASSSGSYGYT
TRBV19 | ASSIGLAGYEQF
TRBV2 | ARGGISERANVLT
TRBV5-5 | ASSRQGYEQY
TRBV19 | ATRDRASTDTQY
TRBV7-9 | ASTPYGYT
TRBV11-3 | ASSPGGGPAQETQY
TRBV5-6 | ASSPTAQETQY
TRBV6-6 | ATDRGGNTEAF
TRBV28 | ATGRAPSYNSPLH
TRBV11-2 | ASSFGRPGDEQF
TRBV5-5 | ASSGPRDTSIHEQY
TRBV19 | ASSMEGFSGYT
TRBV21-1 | ASSPPEVRGNANTGELF
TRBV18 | ASSTDRNQPQH
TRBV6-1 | ASAHTGTGKPEQY
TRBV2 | ASRSSGQY